This T cell receptor beta chain is from a study of blood T cell repertoires in COVID-19. At the level of the study: Material from acute and convalescent COVID-19 was sourced from the United States, Italy and Spain. Sources were T cells, B-cell-depleted T cells, or PBMCs; the material itself was cDNA or gDNA.

In the authors' methods: From reference gene primer amplification, estimates of nucleated cell counts were derived. The method was immunoSEQ multiplex PCR; TCRdb's version includes in-frame clones alone and lacks a portion of them. D and trimming come from the DNA, and the V and J calls and clone size come from that table. The table lists 60,000 to 85,000 clones, 90% of them singletons. This clone occurred a few times. V was clipped by 4 bases and J by 7 bases; unmatched bases: 9. Germline assignment: CDR1 MGHRA and CDR2 YSYEKL. The CDR3 contains 16 residues. The sequence derives from a man aged 45-60 years with acute or convalescent COVID-19. The sequenced sample consisted of peripheral blood. The chain has TRBV4-1 and TRBJ1-6; 8 nucleotides agree with TRBD1. The CDR3: CASSPSLDRENSPLHF. In nucleotides, the CDR3 is TGCGCCAGCAGCCCAAGTTTGGACAGGGAAAATTCACCCCTCCACTTT.